This T cell receptor (beta chain) was sequenced during a study of blood T cell repertoires in COVID-19. Turning to the study itself: Samples of COVID-19 (acute and convalescent) were obtained from the United States, Italy and Spain.

This table comes from immunoSEQ multiplex PCR, and its TCRdb copy is limited to in-frame clones, with some not included. The sample gives tens of thousands of clones, 78% of which show up once; 6.3% is in the top ten. Germline values: CDR1 LGHDT, CDR2 YNNKEL (reference sequence). CDR3 length: 14 residues. After removal of 1 base from V and 7 bases from J, the junction contained 3 bases not matched to a gene. Specimen: peripheral blood. The sequence came from a man between 65 and 80 years old with COVID-19, enrolled during active disease. V gene TRBV3-1 (or the pseudogene TRBV3-2) combines with J gene TRBJ1-5, with 8 bases matching TRBD1. The CDR3 region is CASSQGQGAQPQHF. CDR3 DNA: TGTGCCAGCAGCCAAGGGCAGGGGGCCCAGCCCCAGCATTTT.